The clone carrying this T cell receptor (beta chain) was recorded once. Its antigen is unknown. Trimming removed 7 bases from V and 4 bases from J; junction bases left unmatched: 12. The CDR3 spans 16 residues. Germline CDR1 is MNHNS and CDR2 is SASEGT. These data come from a study of blood T cells in healthy people across ages. Study outcomes and limitations: Measured against age, TCR beta diversity per million T cells decreased in a roughly linear manner.

Primers used in a second PCR of roughly 7 to 12 cycles were a sample-barcoded 5' primer and a J-beta primer mix. Paired-end reads containing CDR3 totaled no fewer than 3 million for each sample. TCRdb re-called the 5' RACE reads with MiXCR, one entry per CDR3 protein. The table includes over 700,000 distinct CDR3 sequences, 53% detected once. V usage is TRBV6-1 and J usage is TRBJ2-1, with 8 bases fitting TRBD1. The sequence derives from a man older than 75 in good health. Input material: blood. CDR3 DNA: TGTGCCAGCACCGACCGGGACAGGTACTCGTACAATGAGCAGTTCTTC. It specifies CASTDRDRYSYNEQFF.